Below, 6 T cell receptor beta chains from the same sample are listed, as sequenced in a study of shared clonotypes between healthy human individuals. Repertoires were generated with immunoSEQ multiplex PCR, while TCRdb's copy carries only in-frame clones and drops some. The table shows 2 million to 3 million clones, with 93% occurring only once. The sequencing input was naive CD4+ T cells from PBMCs. The sample's subset: CD45RA+ positively selected. Receptors originate from a man aged 18 to 29 in good health. Some clones in this sample may be carry-over from other donors' samples.

J is TRBJ2-1 and V is TRBV18; 9 bases match TRBD1. In germline, CDR1 is KGHSH, CDR2 LQKENI. The CDR3 sequence is 16 residues long. V shed 6 bases, J shed 6 bases, and the junction held 12 bases outside the gene matches. The CDR3 sequence: CASSPGTGLTGNEQFF. The CDR3 nucleotides are TGTGCCAGCTCCCCCGGGACAGGGTTAACTGGCAATGAGCAGTTCTTC.

The genes are TRBV29-1 and TRBJ1-2; no clear D. This CDR3 comprises 12 residues. The germline V gene has CDR1 SQVTM and CDR2 ANQGSEA. Between the trimmed V and J ends, which lost 3 bases and 1 base, there was a span of 6 bases. The DNA for the CDR3 is TGCAGCGTTGATAGCCTTAACTATGGCTACACCTTC. This gives the protein CSVDSLNYGYTF.

The J gene is TRBJ1-2, the V gene TRBV27, with TRBD1 matching over 7 bases. Germline trimming cut 7 bases from V and 3 bases from J; bases unmatched to any gene: 11. CDR1 MNHEY and CDR2 SMNVEV come from the germline V gene (reference sequence). This CDR3 comprises 15 residues. The DNA of the CDR3 is TGTGCCAGCAAAACCTTACAGACAGGGTACTATGGCTACACCTTC. Translating gives CASKTLQTGYYGYTF.

V is TRBV5-1 and J is TRBJ1-1; D not certain. In germline, CDR1 is SGHRS, CDR2 YFSETQ. The V end was cut by 5 bases, the J end by 1 base, with 12 bases between. This CDR3 is built from 14 residues. The CDR3 nucleotides read TGCGCCAGCAGGGCCTCTTTGTCGAACACTGAAGCTTTCTTT. Translated: CASRASLSNTEAFF. Full variable domain (missing parts from reference TRBV5-1 and TRBJ1-1): KAGVTQTPRYLIKTRGQQVTLSCSPISGHRSVSWYQQTPGQGLQFLFEYFSETQRNKGNFPGRFSGRQFSNSRSEMNVSTLELGDSALYLCASRASLSNTEAFFGQGTRLTVV.

V usage is TRBV6-4 and J usage is TRBJ2-2; D is unresolved. V was shortened by 6 bases and J by 8 bases, with 16 bases between the two germline ends. Germline V gene data show CDR1 as MRHNA and CDR2 as SNTAGT. CDR3 length: 14 amino acids. CDR3 sequence: CASRPNPVRGELFF. The CDR3, as DNA: TGTGCCAGCAGACCCAACCCTGTCAGGGGGGAGCTGTTTTTT.

The V call is TRBV5-8, the J call TRBJ2-5, with TRBD1 as a possible D gene (6 bases). Germline V gene lookup returns CDR1 SGHTS and CDR2 YDEGEE. CDR3 length: 14 amino acids. Between the trimmed V and J ends, which lost 3 bases and 7 bases, there was a span of 16 bases. CDR3 loop: CASSYDRGRGTQYF. As DNA, the CDR3 is TGTGCCAGCAGCTACGACAGAGGCAGGGGGACCCAGTACTTC.